This TCR beta chain was captured by sequencing in a study of graft-versus-host responses after intestinal transplantation. Study-level background: Each transplant was multivisceral, liver-intestinal, or isolated intestinal. Every recipient had anti-thymocyte globulin induction and two to three years of tacrolimus plus steroids.

Points from the study as a whole: Among recipient marrow samples, GvH clones were found; some appeared first in ileum or blood. Some patients had graft-donor T cell macrochimerism, and their allografts showed high graft-versus-host to host-versus-graft clonal ratios.

This clone came up once. Antigen specificity is unknown. Trimming cost V 0 bases and J 11 bases; bases outside gene matches: 2. CDR3 length equals 12 residues. CDR1 and CDR2 from the germline V gene are SGHRS and YFSETQ. The repertoire was sequenced with immunoSEQ multiplex PCR; TCRdb's copy has only in-frame clones and lacks some. In the table there are approximately 110,000 clones, 85% to 95% of which are singletons. This chain uses TRBV5-1 with TRBJ1-1, with TRBD1 identical over 9 bases. This sequence originates from a human donor who was the organ donor for an intestinal transplant. This material consisted of unstimulated CD8+ T cells sorted from spleen or lymph node cells, taken before transplant. CDR3 sequence: CASSLGDREAFF. The CDR3 nucleotides read TGCGCCAGCAGCTTGGGGGACAGGGAGGCTTTCTTT.